The 23 T cell receptor beta chains listed next were all sequenced from one sample in a study of OX40 agonist ivuxolimab in advanced cancers. Assay: immunoSEQ multiplex PCR; the TCRdb copy retains only in-frame clones and omits some. This sample has around 76,000 clones, with 94% found just once. Here the sequenced sample was CD4+ or CD8+ T cells sorted from blood, taken in a trial of the OX40 agonist ivuxolimab. The receptors shown here come from an adult with an advanced solid tumor such as melanoma, head and neck, liver or kidney cancer.

The genes are TRBV4-3 and TRBJ1-6; D unresolved. The CDR3 consists of 16 residues. Germline assignment: CDR1 LGHNA and CDR2 YSLEER. The V and J ends lost 0 bases and 7 bases respectively, with 13 bases between them. The CDR3 loop is CASSQEQINGNSPLHF. In DNA, the CDR3 is TGCGCCAGCAGCCAAGAGCAGATTAATGGAAATTCACCCCTCCACTTT.

For the CDR3, the DNA is TGTGCCAGCAGCCATGTCTCCTCCTACGAGCAGTACTTC. As protein: CASSHVSSYEQYF. The rearrangement links TRBV7-2 to TRBJ2-7; unclear D gene. This CDR3 has 13 residues. Trimming took off 5 bases at V and 0 bases at J, with 8 bases between the two ends. Germline V gene sequence: CDR1 SGHTA, CDR2 FQGNSA. Drawing the rest from reference TRBV7-2 and TRBJ2-7, the complete variable domain is GAGVSQSPSNKVTEKGKDVELRCDPISGHTALYWYRQSLGQGLEFLIYFQGNSAPDKSGLPSDRFSAERTGGSVSTLTIQRTQQEDSAVYLCASSHVSSYEQYFGPGTRLTVT.

The CDR3 spells CASSIDRASGGLTPRRTQYF. CDR3 DNA sequence: TGTGCCAGTAGTATAGATCGGGCTAGCGGGGGGCTAACTCCAAGACGGACCCAGTACTTC. V gene TRBV19 combines with J gene TRBJ2-5; 11 nucleotides align to TRBD2. The CDR3 contains 20 residues. The junction had 19 bases not matched to a gene; V was cut back by 0 bases and J by 7 bases. The V gene's germline CDR1 is LNHDA and CDR2 SQIVND (reference sequence). The full variable domain, completed using reference TRBV19 and TRBJ2-5, is DGGITQSPKYLFRKEGQNVTLSCEQNLNHDAMYWYRQDPGQGLRLIYYSQIVNDFQKGDIAEGYSVSREKKESFPLTVTSAQKNPTAFYLCASSIDRASGGLTPRRTQYFGPGTRLLVL.

The chain recombines TRBV6-1 with TRBJ1-5; unclear D gene. Per germline, CDR1 MNHNS and CDR2 SASEGT. CDR3 length: 14 residues. V lost 3 bases, J lost 3 bases, and 9 bases lay in between. The chain's CDR3 is CASSDWEVNQPQHF. In DNA, the CDR3 is TGTGCCAGCAGTGATTGGGAGGTCAATCAGCCCCAGCATTTT.

This chain connects TRBV6-5 to TRBJ1-1; no clear D gene. V shed 0 bases and J shed 6 bases, with 5 bases lying between them. Germline CDR1 and CDR2: MNHEY and SVGAGI. This CDR3 is built from 12 residues. CDR3 sequence (DNA): TGTGCCAGCAGTTACTCGGGGTCTGAAGCTTTCTTT. It specifies CASSYSGSEAFF.

The chain has TRBV7-8 and TRBJ2-1; unclear D gene. Germline lookup yields CDR1 SGHVS and CDR2 FQNEAQ. The germline V and J ends were trimmed by 2 bases and 0 bases, with 5 bases remaining between them. The CDR3 contains 14 residues. The CDR3 reads CASSLIGSYNEQFF. The CDR3 region has the DNA TGTGCCAGCAGCTTAATAGGCTCCTACAATGAGCAGTTCTTC.

This chain connects TRBV25-1 to TRBJ1-1; D perhaps matches TRBD1 (6 bases). Trimming shortened V by 5 bases and J by 5 bases, and 15 bases separated the two germline ends. Germline CDR1 is MGHDK and CDR2 is SYGVNS. This CDR3 is 14 amino acids long. The CDR3 DNA is TGTGCCAGCAGTAGTCAGGGGACGTGGACTGAAGCTTTCTTT. It translates to CASSSQGTWTEAFF.

This clone was detected a few times. The chain joins TRBV5-5 to TRBJ1-1; 11 bases agree with TRBD1. The CDR3 has 16 residues. Trimming cost V 1 base and J 4 bases; bases outside gene matches: 6. Germline loops: CDR1 SGHKS, CDR2 YYEKEE (reference sequence). This CDR3 reads CASSLLGDRGFTEAFF. In nucleotides, the CDR3 is TGTGCCAGCAGCTTGTTAGGGGACAGGGGGTTCACTGAAGCTTTCTTT.

The chain links TRBV28 to TRBJ2-7; D is ambiguous. This CDR3 has 14 amino acids. From germline, CDR1 is MDHEN and CDR2 SYDVKM. V was pared by 1 base and J by 8 bases, with 15 bases between. CDR3 coding DNA: TGTGCCAGCAGTTTATCCCTTTCCTCTACGCAGCAGTACTTC. Translated, it gives CASSLSLSSTQQYF.

The gene calls are TRBV19 and TRBJ2-7; 8 nucleotides align to TRBD2. The CDR3 sequence is 14 residues long. Germline V gene lookup returns CDR1 LNHDA and CDR2 SQIVND (reference sequence). J lost 3 bases, V lost 3 bases, and 4 bases had no gene match. CDR3 sequence: CASSISGTSYEQYF. The DNA for the CDR3 is TGTGCCAGTAGTATCTCCGGGACTAGCTACGAGCAGTACTTC.

V and J are TRBV6-5 and TRBJ1-2; possibly TRBD1 for D (6 bases). This CDR3 is built from 12 residues. Germline values: CDR1 MNHEY, CDR2 SVGAGI. V was clipped by 11 bases and J by 6 bases, with 16 bases between them. The CDR3 region is CAGNPNRDGYTF. CDR3 bases: TGTGCCGGCAACCCTAACAGGGATGGCTACACCTTC.

This clone was counted a few times. The gene calls are TRBV25-1 and TRBJ1-2, with 8 positions matching TRBD1. V lost 6 bases and J lost 6; bases outside the gene matches: 3. The germline gives CDR1 MGHDK, CDR2 SYGVNS. The CDR3 is made up of 12 amino acids. CDR3 loop: CASRTGAHGYTF. The CDR3 nucleotides are TGTGCCAGCAGGACAGGGGCTCATGGCTACACCTTC.

J is TRBJ1-1 and V is TRBV30; 7 nucleotides match TRBD1. The trim removed 0 bases at V and 5 bases at J, leaving 9 bases unmatched. Germline V gene lookup returns CDR1 GTSNPN and CDR2 SVGIG (reference sequence). CDR3 length: 15 amino acids. CDR3 residues: CAWSVEGQGGTEAFF. CDR3 coding DNA: TGTGCCTGGAGTGTAGAGGGGCAGGGGGGGACTGAAGCTTTCTTT.

The chain employs TRBV9 and TRBJ1-6; 10 bases are shared with TRBD1. The germline V gene has CDR1 SGDLS and CDR2 YYNGEE. V shed 4 bases and J 8 bases; nucleotides not matched to a gene: 6. The CDR3 loop spans 15 amino acids. The CDR3 loop is CASSIRQGADSPLHF. CDR3 nucleotide sequence: TGTGCCAGCAGCATCCGACAGGGGGCTGATTCACCCCTCCACTTT.

The chain joins TRBV27 to TRBJ1-6, with TRBD1 matching 9 bases. The junction had 2 bases not matched to a gene; V was cut back by 4 bases and J by 4 bases. Germline V gene sequence: CDR1 MNHEY, CDR2 SMNVEV (reference sequence). The CDR3 totals 15 residues. The CDR3 coding sequence is TGTGCCAGCAGTTCCGGGACAGGGTATAATTCACCCCTCCACTTT. This sequence encodes CASSSGTGYNSPLHF.

In this sample, this clone turned up once. This chain connects TRBV6-1 to TRBJ2-7; no clear D gene. The CDR3 is 11 amino acids. CDR1 and CDR2 (germline): MNHNS, SASEGT. Trimming removed 1 base at V and 3 bases at J, with 1 base between. This CDR3 is CASSEGYEQYF. Written as DNA, the CDR3 is TGTGCCAGCAGTGAAGGCTACGAGCAGTACTTC.

There are a few counts of this clone. The genes are TRBV19 and TRBJ2-7; the D call may be TRBD1 or TRBD2 (5 bases each). Germline CDR1 is LNHDA and CDR2 is SQIVND (reference sequence). Trimming pared 1 base from V and 1 base from J, leaving 8 bases between. The CDR3 extends over 14 amino acids. The CDR3: CASSIAGLSYEQYF. CDR3 bases: TGTGCCAGTAGTATAGCGGGGCTTTCCTACGAGCAGTACTTC.

The chain links TRBV4-1 to TRBJ2-7; D gene unclear. Deletions cut 1 base from V and 3 bases from J, with 13 bases between. The CDR3 runs 15 residues. Germline CDR1 is MGHRA and CDR2 is YSYEKL. The CDR3 coding sequence is TGCGCCAGCAGCCAAGTTGTAGGGCCCAACTACGAGCAGTACTTC. Amino acids: CASSQVVGPNYEQYF.

The sample holds one count of this clone. V gene TRBV11-2 combines with J gene TRBJ2-7, with 10 positions matching TRBD2. Germline V gives CDR1 SGHAT, CDR2 FQNNGV. V gave up 5 bases and J gave up 0 bases; unmatched junction bases: 4. There are 15 residues in the CDR3. The CDR3, as DNA: TGTGCCAGCAGCCACTCTAGCGGGGGCTCCTACGAGCAGTACTTC. Its translation: CASSHSSGGSYEQYF.

The V call is TRBV11-2, the J call TRBJ1-5, with D possibly being TRBD1 (5 bases). CDR3 length: 17 residues. Looked up from germline, CDR1 is SGHAT and CDR2 is FQNNGV. With 3 bases removed from V and 3 bases from J, the gap between germline ends came to 18 bases. CDR3 sequence: CASSFGGGRWTNQPQHF. The DNA for the CDR3 is TGTGCCAGCAGCTTCGGGGGGGGAAGATGGACCAATCAGCCCCAGCATTTT.

The V gene is TRBV6-5, the J gene TRBJ2-1, with TRBD2 identical over 8 bases. V gave up 5 bases and J gave up 5 bases; unmatched junction bases: 8. Germline loops: CDR1 MNHEY, CDR2 SVGAGI. This CDR3 spans 15 amino acids. The CDR3 DNA follows: TGTGCCAGCAGTCCCACCCGGACTAGCCACAATGAGCAGTTCTTC. Amino acids: CASSPTRTSHNEQFF.

The chain links TRBV6-5 to TRBJ1-5, with 8 bases fitting TRBD1. V lost 6 bases and J lost 7; bases outside the gene matches: 5. From germline, CDR1 is MNHEY and CDR2 SVGAGI. The CDR3 covers 13 residues. CDR3 region: CASSSDRGQPQHF. The CDR3 region has the DNA TGTGCCAGCAGCTCCGACAGGGGCCAGCCCCAGCATTTT.

The gene calls are TRBV13 and TRBJ2-7, with 10 bases identical to TRBD1. The CDR3 contains 15 residues. The ends lost 4 bases at V and 3 bases at J; junction bases unmatched: 6. Germline CDR1 PRHDT, CDR2 FYEKMQ (reference sequence). The chain's CDR3 is CASSSGTGAYYEQYF. CDR3 sequence (DNA): TGTGCCAGCAGCTCCGGGACAGGGGCTTACTACGAGCAGTACTTC.